This T cell receptor beta chain came from a study of PD-L1 blockade in urothelial cancer. Overall study: About 90% of the 29 patients were men who had bladder-origin urothelial cancer. Analyses were performed on blood at 3 weeks after treatment start (the second dose) and at 6 weeks. Each blood sample yielded a median of 141,255 T cells.

Clones were read by immunoSEQ multiplex PCR, and TCRdb kept only the in-frame ones, dropping some. The sample has about 51,000 clones; approximately 84% are singletons. Germline CDR1 reads MDHEN; CDR2 reads SYDVKM. Trimming pared 6 bases from V and 5 bases from J, leaving 19 bases between. The CDR3 consists of 15 residues. This clonotype was obtained from a man aged 60-69 years with urothelial cancer. Specimen: PBMCs, collected around atezolizumab (anti-PD-L1) treatment. The chain combines TRBV28 with TRBJ2-5; D is possibly TRBD2 (5 bases). This CDR3 reads CASREWTPQAETQYF. DNA for the CDR3: TGTGCCAGCAGGGAATGGACTCCTCAGGCGGAGACCCAGTACTTC. Variable domain in full (rest from reference TRBV28 and TRBJ2-5): DVKVTQSSRYLVKRTGEKVFLECVQDMDHENMFWYRQDPGLGLRLIYFSYDVKMKEKGDIPEGYSVSREKKERFSLILESASTNQTSMYLCASREWTPQAETQYFGPGTRLLVL.